These 10 T cell receptor beta chains share one sample of origin, sequenced in a study of T cell repertoires in cytomegalovirus infection (dated by TCRdb to between 2019 and 2020). No antigen has been identified for these receptors. Taken with the paper, the label for treatment or condition translates to: in vitro stimulation with specific CMV peptide epitopes to enrich CMV-specific T cells. Sequencing took place on an Illumina HiSeq 1500. Using fastp trimming at Q25 and MiXCR clonotype assembly, TCRdb reanalyzed the public sequencing data and kept in-frame beta chains. A single entry per CDR3 protein holds the most common genes and DNA from its merged rows. Recorded for this sample are about 500,000 distinct CDR3 sequences; 25% to 35% of them occurred a single time. Of the sample, roughly 15% is held by the ten largest clones. This specimen was cultured PBMCs, taken from culture after CMV antigen stimulation. These receptors were collected from a human donor in good health (CMV status not recorded). Some clones in this sample may be carry-over from other donors' samples.

The chain combines TRBV6-5 with TRBJ1-5; 11 bases line up with TRBD1. Germline V gene sequence: CDR1 MNHEY, CDR2 SVGAGI. V shed 5 bases and J 2 bases; nucleotides not matched to a gene: 11. This CDR3 is built from 18 residues. The CDR3 loop is CASSPRTGGFVGNQPQHF. For the CDR3, the DNA is TGTGCCAGCAGTCCCCGGACAGGGGGCTTCGTCGGCAATCAGCCCCAGCATTTT.

The chain has TRBV5-4 and TRBJ1-1; D is ambiguous. Trimming removed 1 base at V and 4 bases at J, with 11 bases between. Germline V gene sequence: CDR1 SGHNT, CDR2 YYREEE (reference sequence). The CDR3 contains 14 residues. CDR3 region: CASSLRQVGTEAFF. The CDR3 bases are TGTGCCAGCAGCTTGCGGCAGGTGGGCACTGAAGCTTTCTTT.

The chain joins TRBV7-2 to TRBJ2-1; 11 nucleotides match TRBD2. Germline V gene lookup returns CDR1 SGHTA and CDR2 FQGNSA. J gave up 3 bases and V 5 bases, and 9 bases lay outside the gene matches. This CDR3 has 17 residues. In nucleotides, the CDR3 is TGTGCCAGCAGCCCTAAGACTAGCGGGAATCACTACAATGAGCAGTTCTTC. Its protein product is CASSPKTSGNHYNEQFF. The full variable domain, with the rest looked up from reference TRBV7-2 and TRBJ2-1, is GAGVSQSPSNKVTEKGKDVELRCDPISGHTALYWYRQSLGQGLEFLIYFQGNSAPDKSGLPSDRFSAERTGGSVSTLTIQRTQQEDSAVYLCASSPKTSGNHYNEQFFGPGTRLTVL.

J is TRBJ2-1 and V is TRBV12-3 or TRBV12-4, with D perhaps matching TRBD2 (5 bases). Trimming removed 7 bases at V and 8 bases at J, with 12 bases between. CDR3 length equals 12 residues. Here the CDR3 DNA reads TGTGCCAGCAATACCATCGGGGATGAGCAGTTCTTC. This codes for CASNTIGDEQFF.

A few counts support this clonotype. This chain connects TRBV7-2 to TRBJ2-3; 7 nucleotides line up with TRBD1. Germline V gene data show CDR1 as SGHTA and CDR2 as FQGNSA. V trimming: 0 bases; J trimming: 3 bases; junction bases outside the gene matches: 9. The CDR3 has 17 amino acids. CDR3 in DNA: TGTGCCAGCAGCTTAGCCAGACAGGGTTTTTTGACAGATACGCAGTATTTT. This translates into CASSLARQGFLTDTQYF.

This clonotype was detected only a few times. The chain joins TRBV7-6 to TRBJ1-4, with D possibly TRBD1 on 6 matching bases. V gave up 5 bases and J gave up 0 bases, with 10 bases separating them. This CDR3 comprises 15 residues. Per germline, CDR1 SGHVS and CDR2 FNYEAQ. The CDR3 loop is CASSREGATNEKLFF. CDR3 in DNA: TGTGCCAGCAGCCGCGAGGGGGCAACTAATGAAAAACTGTTTTTT.

This chain connects TRBV4-1 to TRBJ2-1, with TRBD2 identical over 10 bases. This CDR3 contains 16 residues. From germline, CDR1 is MGHRA and CDR2 YSYEKL. V was pared by 0 bases and J by 7 bases, with 6 bases of the junction left unmatched. CDR3 residues: CASSQEGAGGVNEQFF. The CDR3 DNA follows: TGCGCCAGCAGCCAAGAGGGAGCGGGAGGGGTGAATGAGCAGTTCTTC.

This clonotype was observed a handful of times. DNA of the CDR3: TGTGCCAGCAGCCCGAGGACAGGCACCAGTTCTAATCTCTATGGCTACACCTTC. Translating it yields CASSPRTGTSSNLYGYTF. V is TRBV4-2 and J is TRBJ1-2, with 7 bases matching TRBD1. Germline V lookup: CDR1 LGHNA, CDR2 YNFKEQ. J was trimmed by 4 bases and V by 4 bases; bases with no gene match: 18. This CDR3 has 18 residues.

This clonotype showed up just a few times. The rearrangement joins TRBV6-5 to TRBJ2-1; tentative D call: TRBD1 (6 bases). Trimming cost V 2 bases and J 9 bases, with 14 bases left between them. This CDR3 contains 14 residues. Looked up from germline, CDR1 is MNHEY and CDR2 is SVGAGI. The CDR3 DNA reads as TGTGCCAGCAGTTACGAAGCCCGAGGGGGTGAGCAGTTCTTC. It is translated as CASSYEARGGEQFF.

This clonotype was seen a few times. The rearrangement joins TRBV5-4 to TRBJ2-1; 9 bases are a match to TRBD2. Unmatched junction bases numbered 9, after V lost 2 bases and J lost 0 bases. The CDR3 sequence is 18 residues long. CDR1 is SGHNT, CDR2 YYREEE, per germline (reference sequence). CDR3 amino acids: CASSFPTSGSISYNEQFF. For the CDR3, the DNA is TGTGCCAGCAGCTTTCCGACTAGCGGATCCATCTCCTACAATGAGCAGTTCTTC.